The 2 T cell receptor beta chains in this list originate from one sample, sequenced in a study of shared clonotypes between healthy human individuals. Repertoires were generated with immunoSEQ multiplex PCR, while TCRdb's copy carries only in-frame clones and drops some. The sample carries roughly 1 million clones, roughly 75% recorded once. Sequencing used memory CD4+ T cells sorted from blood. Subset noted: CD45RA-negative fraction. These receptors were obtained from a man aged 18 to 29 in good health.

The CDR3 sequence is CASGGQGINQPQHF. The CDR3 bases are TGTGCCAGCGGGGGCCAGGGAATCAATCAGCCCCAGCATTTT. This chain joins TRBV30 and TRBJ1-5; tentative D call: TRBD1 (6 bases). The CDR3 loop spans 14 amino acids. The ends were cut back, 8 bases at V and 3 bases at J, with 17 bases in the middle. Germline V lookup: CDR1 GTSNPN, CDR2 SVGIG (reference sequence).

The sample holds many counts of this clone. This sequence joins TRBV30 and TRBJ1-2, with D hard to call. Germline lookup yields CDR1 GTSNPN and CDR2 SVGIG (reference sequence). Trimming took 2 bases from V and 13 from J, leaving 17 bases between them. This CDR3 comprises 12 residues. In nucleotides, the CDR3 is TGTGCCTGGAGTCCTCGAAACGAGATTCTCACCTTC. This gives the protein CAWSPRNEILTF.